The T cell receptor (beta chain) under discussion was sequenced for a study of shared clonotypes between healthy human individuals. Profiling relied on immunoSEQ multiplex PCR, and the TCRdb table lists in-frame clones only, not all of them. Here the sample spans fewer than 200,000 clones, 66% being singletons. V dropped 6 bases and J dropped 0 bases, with 9 bases sitting between them. Germline V gene data show CDR1 as SEHNR and CDR2 as FQNEAQ (reference sequence). The CDR3 runs to 13 residues. The sample was memory CD4+ T cells sorted from blood. Subset of the sample: CD45RA-negative fraction. The chain has TRBV7-9 and TRBJ2-7; D unresolved. This sequence originates from a man aged 25 to 40 in good health. CDR3 nucleotide sequence: TGTGCCAGCAGTTTACAATACTCCTACGAGCAGTACTTC. Translating it yields CASSLQYSYEQYF.